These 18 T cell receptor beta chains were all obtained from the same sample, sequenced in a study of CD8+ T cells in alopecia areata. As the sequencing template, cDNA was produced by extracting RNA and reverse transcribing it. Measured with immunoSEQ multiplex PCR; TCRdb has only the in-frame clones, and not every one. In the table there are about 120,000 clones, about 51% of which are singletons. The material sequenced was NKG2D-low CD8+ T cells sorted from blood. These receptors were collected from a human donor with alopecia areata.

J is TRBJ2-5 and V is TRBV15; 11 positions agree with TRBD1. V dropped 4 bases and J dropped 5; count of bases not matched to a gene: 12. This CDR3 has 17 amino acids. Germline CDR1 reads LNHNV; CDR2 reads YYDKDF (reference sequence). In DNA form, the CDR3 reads TGTGCCACCAGCAAACTCCCGGGACAGGGGGTGGGGGAGACCCAGTACTTC. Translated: CATSKLPGQGVGETQYF.

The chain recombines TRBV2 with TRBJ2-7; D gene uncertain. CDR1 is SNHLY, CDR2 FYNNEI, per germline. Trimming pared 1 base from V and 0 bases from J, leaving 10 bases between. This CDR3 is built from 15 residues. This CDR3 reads CASSEGLGHSYEQYF. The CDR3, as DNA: TGTGCCAGCAGTGAAGGACTGGGCCACTCCTACGAGCAGTACTTC.

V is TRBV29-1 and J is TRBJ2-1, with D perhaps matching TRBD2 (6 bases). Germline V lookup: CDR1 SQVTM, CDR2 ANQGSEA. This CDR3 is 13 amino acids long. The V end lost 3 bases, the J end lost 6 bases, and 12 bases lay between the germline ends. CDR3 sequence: CSVDLQGGNEQFF. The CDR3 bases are TGCAGCGTTGACCTGCAGGGAGGCAATGAGCAGTTCTTC.

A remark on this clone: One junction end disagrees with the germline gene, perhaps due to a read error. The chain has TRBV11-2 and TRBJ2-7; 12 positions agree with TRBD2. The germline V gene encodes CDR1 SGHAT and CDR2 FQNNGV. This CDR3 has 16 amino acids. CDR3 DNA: TGCGCCAGCAGCCAAGGTGTGACTAGCGGGAGTTACGAGCAGTACTTC. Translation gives CASSQGVTSGSYEQYF.

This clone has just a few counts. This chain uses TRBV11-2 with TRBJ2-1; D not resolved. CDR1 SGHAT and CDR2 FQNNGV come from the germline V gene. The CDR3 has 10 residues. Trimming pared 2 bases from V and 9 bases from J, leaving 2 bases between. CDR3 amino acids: CASSLSEQFF. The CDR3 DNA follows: TGTGCCAGCAGCTTAAGTGAGCAGTTCTTC.

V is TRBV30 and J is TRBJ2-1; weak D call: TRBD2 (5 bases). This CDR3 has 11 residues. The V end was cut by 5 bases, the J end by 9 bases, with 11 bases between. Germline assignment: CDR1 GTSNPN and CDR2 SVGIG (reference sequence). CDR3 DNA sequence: TGTGCCTGGTCGAATAGCGTTGAGCAGTTCTTC. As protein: CAWSNSVEQFF.

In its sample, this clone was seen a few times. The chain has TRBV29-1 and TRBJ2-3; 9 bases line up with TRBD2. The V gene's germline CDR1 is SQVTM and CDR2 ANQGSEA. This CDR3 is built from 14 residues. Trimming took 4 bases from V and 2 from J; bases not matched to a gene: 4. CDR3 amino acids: CSVAGTSLTDTQYF. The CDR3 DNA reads TGCAGCGTTGCCGGGACTAGCCTCACAGATACGCAGTATTTT.

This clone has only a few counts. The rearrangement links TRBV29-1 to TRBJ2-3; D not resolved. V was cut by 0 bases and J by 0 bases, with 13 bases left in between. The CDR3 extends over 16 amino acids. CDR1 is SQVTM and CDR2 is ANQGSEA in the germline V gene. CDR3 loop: CSVEDDQAPSTDTQYF. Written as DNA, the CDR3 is TGCAGCGTTGAAGATGATCAGGCTCCTAGCACAGATACGCAGTATTTT.

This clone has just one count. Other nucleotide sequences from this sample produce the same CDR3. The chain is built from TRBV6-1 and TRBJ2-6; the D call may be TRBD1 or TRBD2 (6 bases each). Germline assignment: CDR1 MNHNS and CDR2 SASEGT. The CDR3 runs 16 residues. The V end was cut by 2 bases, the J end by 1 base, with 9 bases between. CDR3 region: CASSEKGGSGANVLTF. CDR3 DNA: TGTGCCAGCAGTGAAAAGGGGGGTTCTGGGGCCAACGTCCTGACTTTC.

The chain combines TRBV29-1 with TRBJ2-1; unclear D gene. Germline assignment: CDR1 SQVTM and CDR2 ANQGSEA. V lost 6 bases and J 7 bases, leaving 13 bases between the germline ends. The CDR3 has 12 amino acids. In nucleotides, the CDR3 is TGCAGCGTGGCTTTAGGAACTAATGAGCAGTTCTTC. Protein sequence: CSVALGTNEQFF.

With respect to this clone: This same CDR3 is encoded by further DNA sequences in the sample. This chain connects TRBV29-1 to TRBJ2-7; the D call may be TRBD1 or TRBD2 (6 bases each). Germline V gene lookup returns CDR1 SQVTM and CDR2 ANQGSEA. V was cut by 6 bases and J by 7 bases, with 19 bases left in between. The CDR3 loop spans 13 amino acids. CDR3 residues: CSVRDTPTNEQYF. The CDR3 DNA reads TGCAGCGTGCGGGACACCCCTACGAATGAGCAGTACTTC.

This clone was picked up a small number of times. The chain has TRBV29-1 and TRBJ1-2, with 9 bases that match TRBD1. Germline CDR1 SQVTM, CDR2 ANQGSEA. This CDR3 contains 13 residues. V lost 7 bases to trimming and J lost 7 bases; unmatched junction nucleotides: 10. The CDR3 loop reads CSGWGTGKGGYTF. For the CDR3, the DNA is TGCAGCGGTTGGGGGACAGGGAAAGGTGGCTACACCTTC. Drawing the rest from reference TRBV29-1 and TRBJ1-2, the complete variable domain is SAVISQKPSRDICQRGTSLTIQCQVDSQVTMMFWYRQQPGQSLTLIATANQGSEATYESGFVIDKFPISRPNLTFSTLTVSNMSPEDSSIYLCSGWGTGKGGYTFGSGTRLTVV.

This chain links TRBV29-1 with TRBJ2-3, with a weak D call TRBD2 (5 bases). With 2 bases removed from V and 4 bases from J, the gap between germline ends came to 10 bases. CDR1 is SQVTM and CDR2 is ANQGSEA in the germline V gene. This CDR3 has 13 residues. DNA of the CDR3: TGCAGCGTTGAAACCGGGGATTCAGATACGCAGTATTTT. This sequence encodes CSVETGDSDTQYF.

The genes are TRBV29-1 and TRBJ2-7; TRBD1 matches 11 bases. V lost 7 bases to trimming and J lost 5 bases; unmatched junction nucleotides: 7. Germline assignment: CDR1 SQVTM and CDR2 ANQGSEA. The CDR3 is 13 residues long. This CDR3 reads CSGRDRGFHEQYF. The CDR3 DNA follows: TGCAGCGGCAGGGACAGGGGGTTCCACGAGCAGTACTTC.

The chain's CDR3 is CSLRTDYGYTF. In nucleotides, the CDR3 is TGCAGCCTCAGGACAGACTATGGCTACACCTTC. The J gene is TRBJ1-2, the V gene TRBV29-1; maybe TRBD1 (6 bases). The CDR3 consists of 11 residues. The V gene lost 8 bases and the J gene lost 3 bases, with 10 bases spanning the gap. Germline V gene lookup returns CDR1 SQVTM and CDR2 ANQGSEA.

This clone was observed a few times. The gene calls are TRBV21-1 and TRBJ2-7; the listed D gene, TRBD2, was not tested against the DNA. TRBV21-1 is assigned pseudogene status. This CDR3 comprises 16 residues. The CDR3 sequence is CASPASRVAGICEQYF. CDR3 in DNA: TGTGCCAGCCCGGCCTCCCGGGTAGCGGGCATCTGCGAGCAGTACTTC.

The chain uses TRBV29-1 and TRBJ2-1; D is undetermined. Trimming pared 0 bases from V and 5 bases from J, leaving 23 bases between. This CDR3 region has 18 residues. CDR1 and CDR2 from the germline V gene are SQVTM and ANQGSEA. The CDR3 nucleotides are TGCAGCGTTGAAGACTTACGTGCCCCGACCCAAGAAAACAATGAGCAGTTCTTC. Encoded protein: CSVEDLRAPTQENNEQFF.

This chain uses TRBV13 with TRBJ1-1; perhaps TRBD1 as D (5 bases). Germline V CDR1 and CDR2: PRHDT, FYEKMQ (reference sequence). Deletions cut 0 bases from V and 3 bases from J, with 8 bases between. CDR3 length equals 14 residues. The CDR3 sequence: CASSLGGVDTEAFF. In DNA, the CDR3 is TGTGCCAGCAGCTTAGGAGGGGTGGACACTGAAGCTTTCTTT.